Listed here are 21 T cell receptor beta chains from one sample, sequenced in a study of blood T cell repertoires in COVID-19. TCRdb's table, derived via immunoSEQ multiplex PCR, lists solely in-frame clones and lacks some. The sample lists 70,000 to 100,000 clones, about 86% occurring once. The specimen sequenced was peripheral blood. The receptors derive from a woman between 70 and 85 years old with acute or convalescent COVID-19.

The chain has TRBV6-5 and TRBJ2-1; D gene ambiguous. CDR3 length: 13 residues. Germline V CDR1 and CDR2: MNHEY, SVGAGI. V lost 5 bases to trimming and J lost 5 bases, with 10 bases between them. The CDR3 spells CASSPQKDNEQFF. The CDR3 nucleotides read TGTGCCAGCAGTCCTCAGAAAGACAATGAGCAGTTCTTC.

The CDR3 is CATSRDAGALQETQYF. Here the CDR3 DNA reads TGTGCCACCAGCAGAGATGCGGGAGCCCTCCAAGAGACCCAGTACTTC. V and J are TRBV15 and TRBJ2-5; TRBD2 matches at 7 bases. The CDR3 runs 16 residues. V was pared by 0 bases and J by 1 base, with 5 bases of the junction left unmatched. Germline CDR1 LNHNV, CDR2 YYDKDF (reference sequence).

The V call is TRBV7-2, the J call TRBJ1-1; D is unresolved. CDR3 length: 14 amino acids. In germline, CDR1 is SGHTA, CDR2 FQGNSA. Between the trimmed V and J ends, which lost 0 bases and 8 bases, there was a span of 13 bases. The CDR3 loop reads CASSLAPHTTEAFF. The CDR3 DNA reads TGTGCCAGCAGCTTAGCTCCCCACACTACGGAAGCTTTCTTT.

The chain couples TRBV11-3 to TRBJ1-1; TRBD1 aligns across 7 bases. The germline V gene has CDR1 SGHNT and CDR2 YENEEA. The length of the CDR3 is 14 residues. Losses at the gene ends were 3 bases for V and 1 base for J; bases not matched to a gene: 2. The CDR3 coding sequence is TGTGCCAGCAGCTTGCAGGGGGGGAACACTGAAGCTTTCTTT. Its protein is CASSLQGGNTEAFF.

The V call is TRBV29-1, the J call TRBJ2-3; 8 bases are shared with TRBD2. V gave up 2 bases and J gave up 6 bases; unmatched junction bases: 13. This CDR3 spans 16 amino acids. Looked up from germline, CDR1 is SQVTM and CDR2 is ANQGSEA. The CDR3 DNA is TGCAGCGTTGAATCCTTACTAGCGGACGAGCCTGATACGCAGTATTTT. Its protein is CSVESLLADEPDTQYF.

V is TRBV3-1 (or the pseudogene TRBV3-2) and J is TRBJ2-1; 8 positions match TRBD2. After removal of 1 base from V and 12 bases from J, the junction contained 14 bases not matched to a gene. From germline, CDR1 is LGHDT and CDR2 YNNKEL (reference sequence). The CDR3 is made up of 16 amino acids. CDR3 region: CASSQVGTGGPDRQFF. As DNA, the CDR3 is TGTGCCAGCAGCCAAGTGGGAACGGGGGGGCCGGACCGGCAGTTCTTC.

V usage is TRBV6-5 and J usage is TRBJ1-2; possible D gene TRBD1, 6 bases. Looked up from germline, CDR1 is MNHEY and CDR2 is SVGAGI. The CDR3 is 15 amino acids. Trimming shortened V by 6 bases and J by 1 base, and 15 bases separated the two germline ends. CDR3 nucleotides: TGTGCCAGCAGCGACAGGTCTGGGAATAACTATGGCTACACCTTC. Encoded protein: CASSDRSGNNYGYTF.

The V and J genes are TRBV2 and TRBJ2-7, with TRBD1 identical over 7 bases. Germline V gives CDR1 SNHLY, CDR2 FYNNEI. The CDR3 length is 13 residues. V lost 6 bases and J lost 4; bases outside the gene matches: 6. CDR3 nucleotides: TGTGCCAGCAGGACAGGGCCACCTTACGAGCAGTACTTC. Translation gives CASRTGPPYEQYF.

The rearrangement uses TRBV5-1 and TRBJ1-5; D is unresolved. The length of the CDR3 is 13 residues. The V and J ends lost 0 bases and 5 bases respectively, with 6 bases between them. Germline V lookup: CDR1 SGHRS, CDR2 YFSETQ. The CDR3 reads CASSLALDQPQHF. CDR3 bases: TGCGCCAGCAGCTTGGCCCTAGATCAGCCCCAGCATTTT.

The chain combines TRBV18 with TRBJ2-1; TRBD2 agrees at 7 bases. CDR3 length: 15 residues. Looked up from germline, CDR1 is KGHSH and CDR2 is LQKENI. J was trimmed by 4 bases and V by 3 bases; bases with no gene match: 6. In DNA, the CDR3 is TGTGCCAGCTCACCCGGTCTAGCGGAGTACAATGAGCAGTTCTTC. It encodes CASSPGLAEYNEQFF. The full variable domain, its missing parts supplied by reference TRBV18 and TRBJ2-1, is NAGVMQNPRHLVRRRGQEARLRCSPMKGHSHVYWYRQLPEEGLKFMVYLQKENIIDESGMPKERFSAEFPKEGPSILRIQQVVRGDSAAYFCASSPGLAEYNEQFFGPGTRLTVL.

This rearrangement joins TRBV2 to TRBJ1-5, with D perhaps matching TRBD1 (5 bases). Germline CDR1 reads SNHLY; CDR2 reads FYNNEI. The V end lost 8 bases, the J end lost 2 bases, and 13 bases lay between the germline ends. The CDR3 spans 14 residues. CDR3 residues: CASQEQGGNQPQHF. For the CDR3, the DNA is TGTGCCAGCCAAGAACAAGGGGGCAATCAGCCCCAGCATTTT.

This clone was detected a few times. The rearrangement uses TRBV10-2 and TRBJ1-1; 10 bases fit TRBD1. Trimming removed 8 bases from V and 4 bases from J; junction bases left unmatched: 7. There are 14 residues in the CDR3. The germline gives CDR1 WSHSY, CDR2 SAAADI. The CDR3 DNA sequence: TGCGCCAGCGAGGACAGGGGGTTTGCCACTGAAGCTTTCTTT. Translated, it gives CASEDRGFATEAFF.

J is TRBJ2-5 and V is TRBV3-1 (or the pseudogene TRBV3-2), with D possibly being TRBD2 (6 bases). Germline CDR1 is LGHDT and CDR2 is YNNKEL (reference sequence). Trimming removed 8 bases from V and 4 bases from J, with 14 bases in between. This CDR3 region has 13 residues. The CDR3, as DNA: TGTGCCAGCGGGAGGTACGGGGCAGAGACCCAGTACTTC. Translated: CASGRYGAETQYF.

For the CDR3, the DNA is TGTGCCAGCAGTTCCGGAACAGGGACTCAGCCCCAGCATTTT. This codes for CASSSGTGTQPQHF. The chain couples TRBV28 to TRBJ1-5; D perhaps matches TRBD1 (6 bases). V lost 4 bases and J lost 6, with 13 bases in between. Germline V CDR1 and CDR2: MDHEN, SYDVKM. The CDR3 is made up of 14 amino acids.

The rearrangement links TRBV6-6 to TRBJ2-7; 8 bases are a match to TRBD1. The ends lost 6 bases at V and 2 bases at J; junction bases unmatched: 9. This CDR3 has 15 residues. Germline values: CDR1 MNHNY, CDR2 SVGAGI (reference sequence). The CDR3 loop reads CASRAGTGATYEQYF. CDR3 sequence (DNA): TGTGCCAGCAGAGCCGGGACAGGAGCCACCTACGAGCAGTACTTC.

The CDR3 is CSASEGTWNTEAFF. CDR3 nucleotide sequence: TGCAGTGCTAGTGAAGGGACTTGGAACACTGAAGCTTTCTTT. This chain joins TRBV20-1 and TRBJ1-1; the D gene is possibly TRBD1 (5 bases). The ends were cut back, 3 bases at V and 1 base at J, with 12 bases in the middle. CDR1 and CDR2 from the germline V gene are DFQATT and SNEGSKA (reference sequence). This CDR3 has 14 residues.

The chain uses TRBV18 and TRBJ2-1; 13 positions agree with TRBD2. Germline-derived CDR1 and CDR2 are KGHSH and LQKENI. The CDR3 is made up of 15 amino acids. Trimming removed 5 bases from V and 5 bases from J; junction bases left unmatched: 3. In DNA, the CDR3 is TGTGCCAGCTCAACGGGACTAGCGGGAAACAATGAGCAGTTCTTC. This codes for CASSTGLAGNNEQFF.

The rearrangement links TRBV7-3 to TRBJ2-7, with 12 bases aligning to TRBD1. V dropped 5 bases and J dropped 3; count of bases not matched to a gene: 5. Germline V gene data show CDR1 as SGHTA and CDR2 as FQGTGA. The CDR3 runs 15 residues. The DNA for the CDR3 is TGTGCCAGCAGCCCTGGGACAGGGGGCCTCTACGAGCAGTACTTC. Protein product: CASSPGTGGLYEQYF.

This rearrangement joins TRBV5-4 to TRBJ2-7, with unresolved D. Germline CDR1 is SGHNT and CDR2 is YYREEE (reference sequence). The V gene lost 4 bases and the J gene lost 5 bases, with 10 bases spanning the gap. There are 12 residues in the CDR3. The CDR3 sequence: CASSPTQNEQYF. In DNA, the CDR3 is TGTGCCAGCAGCCCAACTCAAAACGAGCAGTACTTC. Full variable domain (missing parts from reference TRBV5-4 and TRBJ2-7): ETGVTQSPTHLIKTRGQQVTLRCSSQSGHNTVSWYQQALGQGPQFIFQYYREEENGRGNFPPRFSGLQFPNYSSELNVNALELDDSALYLCASSPTQNEQYFGPGTRLTVT.

The chain links TRBV7-2 to TRBJ1-2, with 9 bases that match TRBD1. V gave up 6 bases and J gave up 4 bases; unmatched junction bases: 6. The CDR3 has 14 amino acids. Per germline, CDR1 SGHTA and CDR2 FQGNSA. The CDR3 DNA sequence: TGTGCCAGCAGATCGACAGGGGGTTTCTATGGCTACACCTTC. It specifies CASRSTGGFYGYTF.

The V call is TRBV3-1 (or the pseudogene TRBV3-2), the J call TRBJ2-1, with 8 positions matching TRBD2. In germline, CDR1 is LGHDT, CDR2 YNNKEL (reference sequence). V shed 1 base and J 10 bases; nucleotides not matched to a gene: 3. The CDR3 runs to 13 residues. The CDR3 DNA follows: TGTGCCAGCAGCCAAGCCCGGGAGGGGGAGCAGTTCTTC. This codes for CASSQAREGEQFF.